These 16 T cell receptor beta chains were sequenced from one sample in a study of T cells expressing NK-cell markers. TCRdb derives one entry per CDR3 protein from the 5' RACE reads, leaving out DNA. This table lists tens of thousands of distinct CDR3 sequences. The sequencing sample was made of blood T cells: a sorted CD56 or NKG2C T cell subset, CD4+ or CD8+ T cells, or bulk PBMC T cells (not recorded which). The receptors shown here come from a woman aged 18 to 75 in good health.

The chain uses TRBV24-1 and TRBJ2-6. The CDR3 length is 18 residues. The germline V gene has CDR1 KGHDR and CDR2 SFDVKD. The CDR3: CATSLLLEPDSGANVLTF.

V gene TRBV4-1 combines with J gene TRBJ1-2; the TCRdb call, TRBD1, lacks DNA for checking. The CDR3 spans 15 residues. The V gene's germline CDR1 is MGHRA and CDR2 YSYEKL. CDR3 in amino acids: CASSQQTGANYGYTF.

This chain joins TRBV7-8 and TRBJ1-6. The CDR3 is 16 residues long. The V gene's germline CDR1 is SGHVS and CDR2 FQNEAQ. CDR3 sequence: CASSLRGSSYNSPLHF.

The chain links TRBV7-2 to TRBJ2-7; TCRdb's D gene call, TRBD1, goes unchecked for lack of DNA. The CDR3 has 15 amino acids. Per the germline V gene, CDR1 is SGHTA and CDR2 is FQGNSA. CDR3 residues: CASSFDGGRIYEQYF.

V usage is TRBV5-1 and J usage is TRBJ2-3; TCRdb indicates TRBD1, and absent DNA this call remains unverified. The CDR3 is made up of 16 amino acids. The germline V gene encodes CDR1 SGHRS and CDR2 YFSETQ. The CDR3 region is CASSSRGRGGTDTQYF.

The chain has TRBV6-5 and TRBJ1-1; TCRdb outputs TRBD1, but without DNA this stays unchecked. The CDR3 has 14 amino acids. CDR1 is MNHEY and CDR2 is SVGAGI in the germline V gene. This CDR3 is CASSYSRPNGEAFF.

J is TRBJ2-2 and V is TRBV3-1; the TRBD1 assignment by TCRdb is unverifiable without DNA. The CDR3 loop spans 17 amino acids. CDR1 is LGHDT, CDR2 YNNKEL, per germline (reference sequence). The CDR3 here is CASSQEGQRANTGELFF.

This chain links TRBV28 with TRBJ2-1; as DNA is missing, the TRBD2 call by TCRdb cannot be tested. This CDR3 comprises 15 residues. Germline V gene sequence: CDR1 MDHEN, CDR2 SYDVKM. The CDR3 loop is CASTGDLHSYNEQFF.

V is TRBV15 and J is TRBJ1-1; TCRdb reports TRBD1, a call that lacks DNA to check it against. Germline assignment: CDR1 LNHNV and CDR2 YYDKDF (reference sequence). The CDR3 has 14 residues. The CDR3 sequence is CATSRVGGDTEAFF.

The rearrangement links TRBV9 to TRBJ2-1; TCRdb picks TRBD2, but there is no DNA to check that call. Germline-derived CDR1 and CDR2 are SGDLS and YYNGEE. The CDR3 contains 16 residues. The CDR3 sequence is CASSVVAGVLNHEQFF. Using reference TRBV9 and TRBJ2-1 for the parts outside the CDR3, the full variable domain is DSGVTQTPKHLITATGQRVTLRCSPRSGDLSVYWYQQSLDQGLQFLIQYYNGEERAKGNILERFSAQQFPDLHSELNLSSLELGDSALYFCASSVVAGVLNHEQFFGPGTRLTVL.

This rearrangement joins TRBV12-3 or TRBV12-4 to TRBJ2-7; TCRdb lists TRBD2, though no DNA is available to test this call. There are 15 residues in the CDR3. The CDR3 spells CASSPWGSGRYEQYF.

The chain has TRBV9 and TRBJ2-5; the TRBD1 assignment by TCRdb is unverifiable without DNA. Looked up from germline, CDR1 is SGDLS and CDR2 is YYNGEE. The CDR3 spans 16 residues. CDR3 region: CASSVDSYGISETQYF.

The chain joins TRBV12-3 or TRBV12-4 to TRBJ2-1; TCRdb outputs TRBD2, but without DNA this stays unchecked. The CDR3 consists of 19 residues. The CDR3 sequence: CASSFRLDSGRGAYNEQFF.

The CDR3 sequence is CASSLLGELAGNSPLHF. The rearrangement uses TRBV27 and TRBJ1-6; TCRdb calls TRBD1, which cannot be checked without DNA. The CDR3 loop spans 17 amino acids. The germline CDR1 and CDR2 sequences are MNHEY and SMNVEV (reference sequence).

The chain couples TRBV24-1 to TRBJ2-1; lacking DNA, the TRBD1 call made by TCRdb goes unchecked. The germline gives CDR1 KGHDR, CDR2 SFDVKD. The CDR3 totals 15 residues. CDR3: CATSEAGQGGNEQFF.

The chain is built from TRBV19 and TRBJ2-1. CDR3 length: 11 residues. The V gene's germline CDR1 is LNHDA and CDR2 SQIVND (reference sequence). The CDR3 sequence is CASSEDNEQFF. Combining the CDR3 with reference TRBV19 and TRBJ2-1 gives the whole variable domain DGGITQSPKYLFRKEGQNVTLSCEQNLNHDAMYWYRQDPGQGLRLIYYSQIVNDFQKGDIAEGYSVSREKKESFPLTVTSAQKNPTAFYLCASSEDNEQFFGPGTRLTVL.